This T cell receptor beta chain was sequenced in a study of regulatory T cells in long-lasting Graves disease. Study outcomes and limitations: TCR diversity in persistent Graves' patients was below that of newly diagnosed ones. Favored gene segments in persistent disease were TRBV28, TRBJ1-2 and TRBJ2-5.

Investigators prepared the TCR beta libraries by applying iRepertoire HTBI primers and Arm-PCR of CDR3 regions. TCRdb reprocessed the multiplex PCR reads with MiXCR, giving one entry per CDR3 protein. The sample includes about 500,000 distinct CDR3 sequences, 12% of them seen just once. This CDR3 has 16 amino acids. The V and J ends lost 6 bases and 5 bases, in that order; junction bases with no gene match: 7. Germline CDR1 SGHTA, CDR2 FQGNSA. Time point described: newly diagnosed GD, antithyroid drugs for less than 3 months. Scientists built the TCR library using RNA that was extracted from PBMCs. Concerning this clonotype: What it binds is not known.

The same data also went into a second study, on T cells in Graves' hyperthyroidism and ophthalmopathy. Turning to that study: Among the patients, aged 18 to 65, hyperthyroidism was newly diagnosed and had lasted under 2 months. The TCR CDR3 first-round RT-PCR relied on the HTBI primer set.

The sample consisted of peripheral blood mononuclear cells (PBMCs), taken at new diagnosis, from a patient treated with antithyroid drugs. The source is a young woman with Graves disease. The V gene is TRBV7-2, the J gene TRBJ2-3; 14 nucleotides agree with TRBD2. CDR3 residues: CASRPTSGGAIDTQYF. CDR3 sequence (DNA): TGTGCCAGCAGGCCGACTAGCGGGGGGGCCATAGATACGCAGTATTTT.